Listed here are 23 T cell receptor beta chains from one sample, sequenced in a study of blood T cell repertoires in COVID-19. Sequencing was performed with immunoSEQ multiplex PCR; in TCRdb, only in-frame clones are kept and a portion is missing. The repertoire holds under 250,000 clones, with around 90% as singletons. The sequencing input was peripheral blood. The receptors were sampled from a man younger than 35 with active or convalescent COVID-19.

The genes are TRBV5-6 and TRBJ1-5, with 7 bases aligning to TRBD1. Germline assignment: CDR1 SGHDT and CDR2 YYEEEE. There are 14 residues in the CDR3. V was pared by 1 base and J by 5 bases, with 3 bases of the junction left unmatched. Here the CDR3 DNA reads TGTGCCAGCAGCTTGTGGGACAGAGATCAGCCCCAGCATTTT. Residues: CASSLWDRDQPQHF.

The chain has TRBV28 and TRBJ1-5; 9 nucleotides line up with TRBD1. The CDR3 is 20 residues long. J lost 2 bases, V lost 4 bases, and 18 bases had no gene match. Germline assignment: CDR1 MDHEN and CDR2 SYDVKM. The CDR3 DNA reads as TGTGCCAGCAGTTCAAGCGTCCGGGGGGACAGGGTAATCGGCAATCAGCCCCAGCATTTT. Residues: CASSSSVRGDRVIGNQPQHF. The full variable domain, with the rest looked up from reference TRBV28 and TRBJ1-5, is DVKVTQSSRYLVKRTGEKVFLECVQDMDHENMFWYRQDPGLGLRLIYFSYDVKMKEKGDIPEGYSVSREKKERFSLILESASTNQTSMYLCASSSSVRGDRVIGNQPQHFGDGTRLSIL.

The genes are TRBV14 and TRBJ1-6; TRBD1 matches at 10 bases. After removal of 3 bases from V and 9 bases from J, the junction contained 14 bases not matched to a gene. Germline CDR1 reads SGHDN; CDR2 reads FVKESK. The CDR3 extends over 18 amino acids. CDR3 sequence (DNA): TGTGCCAGCAGCCACGGTCAAGTGGGACAGGGGTTAGGTTCACCCCTCCACTTT. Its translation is CASSHGQVGQGLGSPLHF.

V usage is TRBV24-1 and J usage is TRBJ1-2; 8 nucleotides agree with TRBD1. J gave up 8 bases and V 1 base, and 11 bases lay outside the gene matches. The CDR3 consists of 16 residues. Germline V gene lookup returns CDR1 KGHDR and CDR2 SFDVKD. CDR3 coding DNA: TGTGCCACCAGTGATTTAGGACAGGGAGGCTCGGACGGCTACACCTTC. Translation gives CATSDLGQGGSDGYTF.

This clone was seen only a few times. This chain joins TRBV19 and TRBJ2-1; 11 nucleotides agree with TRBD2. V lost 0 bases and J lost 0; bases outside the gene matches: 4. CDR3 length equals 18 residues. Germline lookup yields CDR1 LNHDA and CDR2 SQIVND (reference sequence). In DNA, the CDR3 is TGTGCCAGTAGTATAGATCAGACTAGCGGGATCTCCTACAATGAGCAGTTCTTC. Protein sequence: CASSIDQTSGISYNEQFF.

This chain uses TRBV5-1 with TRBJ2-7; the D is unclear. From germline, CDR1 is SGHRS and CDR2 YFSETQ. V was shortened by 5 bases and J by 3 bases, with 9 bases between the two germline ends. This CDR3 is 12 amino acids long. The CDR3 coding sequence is TGCGCCAGCAGTCACCCCGGCTACGAGCAGTACTTC. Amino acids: CASSHPGYEQYF.

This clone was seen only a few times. The CDR3 nucleotides read TGTGCCAGCAGCGTCGGGTGGAATCAGCCCCAGCATTTT. Its protein is CASSVGWNQPQHF. The chain recombines TRBV9 with TRBJ1-5; D uncertain. The ends were cut back, 2 bases at V and 4 bases at J, with 7 bases in the middle. This CDR3 is 13 amino acids long. Germline CDR1 and CDR2: SGDLS and YYNGEE. Full variable domain (outside the CDR3, taken from reference TRBV9 and TRBJ1-5): DSGVTQTPKHLITATGQRVTLRCSPRSGDLSVYWYQQSLDQGLQFLIQYYNGEERAKGNILERFSAQQFPDLHSELNLSSLELGDSALYFCASSVGWNQPQHFGDGTRLSIL.

The DNA for the CDR3 is TGTGCCAGCAACCTTGACAGGGGGGATCAGCCCCAGCATTTT. Its protein is CASNLDRGDQPQHF. The genes are TRBV6-5 and TRBJ1-5; 9 nucleotides line up with TRBD1. This CDR3 is built from 14 residues. With 7 bases clipped from V and 5 bases from J, the junction kept 6 bases outside the gene matches. Germline V gives CDR1 MNHEY, CDR2 SVGAGI.

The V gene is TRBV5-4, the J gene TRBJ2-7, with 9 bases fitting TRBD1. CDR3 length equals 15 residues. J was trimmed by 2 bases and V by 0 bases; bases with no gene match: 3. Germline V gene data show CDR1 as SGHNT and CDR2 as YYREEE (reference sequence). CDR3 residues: CASSLGGDRAYEQYF. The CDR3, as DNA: TGTGCCAGCAGCTTGGGGGGGGACAGGGCCTACGAGCAGTACTTC. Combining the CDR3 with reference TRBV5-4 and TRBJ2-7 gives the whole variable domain ETGVTQSPTHLIKTRGQQVTLRCSSQSGHNTVSWYQQALGQGPQFIFQYYREEENGRGNFPPRFSGLQFPNYSSELNVNALELDDSALYLCASSLGGDRAYEQYFGPGTRLTVT.

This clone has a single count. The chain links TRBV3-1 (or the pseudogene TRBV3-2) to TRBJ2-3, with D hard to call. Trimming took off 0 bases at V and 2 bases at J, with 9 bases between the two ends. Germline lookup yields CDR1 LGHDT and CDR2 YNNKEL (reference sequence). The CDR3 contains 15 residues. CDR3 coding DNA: TGTGCCAGCAGCCAAGATTGGGCCACCACAGATACGCAGTATTTT. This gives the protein CASSQDWATTDTQYF.

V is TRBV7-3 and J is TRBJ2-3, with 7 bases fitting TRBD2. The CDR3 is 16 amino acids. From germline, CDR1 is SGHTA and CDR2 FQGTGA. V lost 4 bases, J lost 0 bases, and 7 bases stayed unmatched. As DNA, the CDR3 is TGTGCCAGCAGCTCATCGGGGGGTCGGAGCACAGATACGCAGTATTTT. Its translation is CASSSSGGRSTDTQYF.

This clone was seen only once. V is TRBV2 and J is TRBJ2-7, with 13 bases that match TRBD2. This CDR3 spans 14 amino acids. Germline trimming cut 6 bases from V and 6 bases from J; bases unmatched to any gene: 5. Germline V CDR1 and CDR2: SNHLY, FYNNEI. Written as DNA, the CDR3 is TGTGCCAGCAGGGGGACTAGCGGGATCGGCGAGCAGTACTTC. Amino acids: CASRGTSGIGEQYF. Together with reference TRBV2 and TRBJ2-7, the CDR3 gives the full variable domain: EPEVTQTPSHQVTQMGQEVILRCVPISNHLYFYWYRQILGQKVEFLVSFYNNEISEKSEIFDDQFSVERPDGSNFTLKIRSTKLEDSAMYFCASRGTSGIGEQYFGPGTRLTVT.

CDR3 coding DNA: TGTGCCAGCAGCTCAGGGCTAAGGTCCGGGGAGCTGTTTTTT. Its protein product is CASSSGLRSGELFF. J is TRBJ2-2 and V is TRBV11-3; TRBD1 might be the D (5 bases). This CDR3 spans 14 amino acids. Germline values: CDR1 SGHNT, CDR2 YENEEA. Deletions cut 4 bases from V and 6 bases from J, with 12 bases between.

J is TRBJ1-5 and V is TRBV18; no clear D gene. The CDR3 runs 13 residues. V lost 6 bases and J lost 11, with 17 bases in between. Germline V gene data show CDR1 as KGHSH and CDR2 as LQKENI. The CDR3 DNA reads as TGTGCCAGCTCCCTCGACGAGCGGGCAGCCCAGCATTTT. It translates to CASSLDERAAQHF. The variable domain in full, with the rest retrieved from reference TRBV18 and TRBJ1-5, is NAGVMQNPRHLVRRRGQEARLRCSPMKGHSHVYWYRQLPEEGLKFMVYLQKENIIDESGMPKERFSAEFPKEGPSILRIQQVVRGDSAAYFCASSLDERAAQHFGDGTRLSIL.

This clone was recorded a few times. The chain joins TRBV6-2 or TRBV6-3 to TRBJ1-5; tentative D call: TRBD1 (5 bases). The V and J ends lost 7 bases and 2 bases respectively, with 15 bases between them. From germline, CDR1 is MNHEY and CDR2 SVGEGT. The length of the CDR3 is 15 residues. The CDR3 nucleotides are TGTGCCAGCACCCCCCCAGGGCGGCGCAATCAGCCCCAGCATTTT. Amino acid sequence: CASTPPGRRNQPQHF.

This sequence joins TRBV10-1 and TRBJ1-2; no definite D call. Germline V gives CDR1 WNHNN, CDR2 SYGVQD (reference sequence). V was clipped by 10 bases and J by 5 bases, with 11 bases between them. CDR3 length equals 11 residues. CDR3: CATLPVYGYTF. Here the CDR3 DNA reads TGCGCCACCCTCCCCGTGTATGGCTACACCTTC.

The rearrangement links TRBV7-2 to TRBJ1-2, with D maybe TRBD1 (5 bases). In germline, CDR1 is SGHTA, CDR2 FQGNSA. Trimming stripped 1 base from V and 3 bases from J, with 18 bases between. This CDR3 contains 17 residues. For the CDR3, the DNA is TGTGCCAGCAGCTTAGGGGTCAGGGCGGTTCAGGACTATGGCTACACCTTC. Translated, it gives CASSLGVRAVQDYGYTF.

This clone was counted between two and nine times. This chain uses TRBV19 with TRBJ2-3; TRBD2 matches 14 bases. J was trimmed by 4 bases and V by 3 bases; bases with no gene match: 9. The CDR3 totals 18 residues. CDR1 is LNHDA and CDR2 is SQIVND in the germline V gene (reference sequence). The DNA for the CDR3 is TGTGCCAGTAGTATGGGGACTAGCGGGAGATTTTGGGCAGATACGCAGTATTTT. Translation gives CASSMGTSGRFWADTQYF.

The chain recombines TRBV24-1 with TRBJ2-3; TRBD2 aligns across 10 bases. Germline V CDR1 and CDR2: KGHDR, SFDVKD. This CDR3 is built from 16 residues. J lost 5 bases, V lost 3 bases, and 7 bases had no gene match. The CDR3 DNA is TGTGCCACCAGTGATCCGAGCGGGAGGGCCATAGATACGCAGTATTTT. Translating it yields CATSDPSGRAIDTQYF.

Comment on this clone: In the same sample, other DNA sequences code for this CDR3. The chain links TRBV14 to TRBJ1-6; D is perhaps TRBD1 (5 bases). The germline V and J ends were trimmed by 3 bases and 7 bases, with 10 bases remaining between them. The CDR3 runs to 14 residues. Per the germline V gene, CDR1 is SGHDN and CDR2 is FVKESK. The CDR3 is CASSQGGNNSPLHF. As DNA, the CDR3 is TGTGCCAGCAGCCAGGGGGGGAACAATTCACCCCTCCACTTT.

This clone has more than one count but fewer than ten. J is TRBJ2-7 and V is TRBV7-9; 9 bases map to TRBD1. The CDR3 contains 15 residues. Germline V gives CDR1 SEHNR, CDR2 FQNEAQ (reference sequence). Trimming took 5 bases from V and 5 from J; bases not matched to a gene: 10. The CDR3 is CASSITGTGPHEQYF. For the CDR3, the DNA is TGTGCCAGCAGCATCACCGGGACAGGGCCCCACGAGCAGTACTTC.

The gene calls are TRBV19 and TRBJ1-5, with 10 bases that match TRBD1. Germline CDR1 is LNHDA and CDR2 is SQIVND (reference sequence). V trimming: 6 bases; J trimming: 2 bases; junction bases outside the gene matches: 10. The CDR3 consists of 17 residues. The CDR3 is CASSLGQGDLGNQPQHF. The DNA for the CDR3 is TGTGCCAGTAGCCTCGGACAGGGGGATTTGGGCAATCAGCCCCAGCATTTT.

The CDR3 DNA reads TGTGCCAGCAGCCAAGGGAGCTATTCCCAAGAGACCCAGTACTTC. This codes for CASSQGSYSQETQYF. The J gene is TRBJ2-5, the V gene TRBV14; D call uncertain. With 1 base removed from V and 1 base from J, the gap between germline ends came to 10 bases. Germline values: CDR1 SGHDN, CDR2 FVKESK. The CDR3 spans 15 residues.